This is a list of T cell receptor beta chains from one sample in a study of T cells in Graves' hyperthyroidism and ophthalmopathy. TCRdb reprocessed the multiplex PCR reads with MiXCR, giving one entry per CDR3 protein. This repertoire shows roughly 580,000 distinct CDR3 sequences, approximately 14% found once; its top ten account for 5.5% to 7.5%. Sequencing was carried out using blood. The origin of the receptors is a woman aged 25 to 39 with Graves' hyperthyroidism that later progressed to Graves' ophthalmopathy. The CDR3 runs from the conserved cysteine through the conserved F or W. D genes are given only for firm matches. Size is omitted from some rows. Given values are once, few, many or a class for expanded clones.

cdr3_aa: CSARRGSTSGYTF
cdr3_nt: TGCAGTGCTAGGAGAGGGTCGACGAGCGGCTACACCTTC
v_call: TRBV20-1
j_call: TRBJ1-2
cdr3_length: 13
d_call: -
clone_size: many

cdr3_aa: CASSQEAGLKAYEQYF
cdr3_nt: TGCGCCAGCAGCCAAGAAGCGGGACTCAAGGCCTACGAGCAGTACTTC
v_call: TRBV4-1
j_call: TRBJ2-7
cdr3_length: 16
d_call: TRBD2
clone_size: few

cdr3_aa: CAWSNLQGVAGNTIYF
cdr3_nt: TGTGCCTGGAGCAATCTACAGGGCGTCGCTGGAAACACCATATATTTT
v_call: TRBV30
j_call: TRBJ1-3
cdr3_length: 16
d_call: -
clone_size: many

cdr3_aa: CASSLVEGWTDTQYF
cdr3_nt: TGTGCCAGCAGCTTAGTTGAAGGTTGGACAGATACGCAGTATTTT
v_call: TRBV11-2
j_call: TRBJ2-3
cdr3_length: 15
d_call: -
clone_size: many

cdr3_aa: CASTQNRGGNTEAFF
cdr3_nt: TGTGCCAGCACTCAAAACCGGGGAGGGAACACTGAAGCTTTCTTT
v_call: TRBV12-3/TRBV12-4
j_call: TRBJ1-1
cdr3_length: 15
d_call: -
clone_size: -

cdr3_aa: CARLDRTDGYTF
cdr3_nt: TGTGCTAGGTTGGACAGGACGGATGGCTACACCTTC
v_call: TRBV2
j_call: TRBJ1-2
cdr3_length: 12
d_call: TRBD1
clone_size: many

cdr3_aa: CASSVSSASSTDTQYF
cdr3_nt: TGTGCCAGCAGTGTTTCTAGCGCATCTAGCACAGATACGCAGTATTTT
v_call: TRBV6-1
j_call: TRBJ2-3
cdr3_length: 16
d_call: -
clone_size: -

cdr3_aa: CASSLGGANTGELFF
cdr3_nt: TGTGCCAGCAGCTTAGGAGGGGCGAACACCGGGGAGCTGTTTTTT
v_call: TRBV7-2
j_call: TRBJ2-2
cdr3_length: 15
d_call: -
clone_size: many

cdr3_aa: CASSPYRGIDLATDTQYF
cdr3_nt: TGTGCCAGCAGCCCGTACAGGGGAATCGACCTCGCCACAGATACGCAGTATTTT
v_call: TRBV16
j_call: TRBJ2-3
cdr3_length: 18
d_call: TRBD1
clone_size: -

cdr3_aa: CAISETGQLNTIYF
cdr3_nt: TGTGCCATCAGTGAAACTGGACAGCTAAACACCATATATTTT
v_call: TRBV10-3
j_call: TRBJ1-3
cdr3_length: 14
d_call: -
clone_size: many

cdr3_aa: CASSQTPSSNEQFF
cdr3_nt: TGTGCCAGCAGCCAGACCCCTAGCTCCAATGAGCAGTTCTTC
v_call: TRBV7-3
j_call: TRBJ2-1
cdr3_length: 14
d_call: -
clone_size: few

cdr3_aa: CSARALGGPPSYEQYF
cdr3_nt: TGCAGTGCTAGAGCCCTGGGCGGCCCTCCCTCCTACGAGCAGTACTTC
v_call: TRBV20-1
j_call: TRBJ2-7
cdr3_length: 16
d_call: -
clone_size: -

cdr3_aa: CAISGREGGQGNQPQHF
cdr3_nt: TGTGCCATCAGTGGGCGGGAAGGAGGCCAGGGCAATCAGCCCCAGCATTTT
v_call: TRBV10-3
j_call: TRBJ1-5
cdr3_length: 17
d_call: -
clone_size: many

cdr3_aa: CSAPWGGAGPQHF
cdr3_nt: TGCAGTGCTCCATGGGGCGGAGCTGGGCCCCAGCATTTT
v_call: TRBV20-1
j_call: TRBJ1-5
cdr3_length: 13
d_call: -
clone_size: many

cdr3_aa: CASSPLGEPGWAFF
cdr3_nt: TGTGCCAGCAGCCCGCTCGGGGAACCGGGATGGGCTTTCTTT
v_call: TRBV11-2
j_call: TRBJ1-1
cdr3_length: 14
d_call: -
clone_size: many

cdr3_aa: CASSFRLSNEQYF
cdr3_nt: TGTGCCAGCAGCTTTCGGCTATCGAACGAGCAGTACTTC
v_call: TRBV7-8
j_call: TRBJ2-7
cdr3_length: 13
d_call: -
clone_size: many

cdr3_aa: CASSNQWGLAGEGEQFF
cdr3_nt: TGTGCCAGCAGCAACCAATGGGGACTAGCGGGAGAGGGTGAGCAGTTCTTC
v_call: TRBV6-2/TRBV6-3
j_call: TRBJ2-1
cdr3_length: 17
d_call: TRBD2
clone_size: few

cdr3_aa: CASSQGVSFDQPQHF
cdr3_nt: TGCGCCAGCAGCCAAGGGGTCAGTTTTGATCAGCCCCAGCATTTT
v_call: TRBV4-1
j_call: TRBJ1-5
cdr3_length: 15
d_call: -
clone_size: -

cdr3_aa: CASSLGGVAGWAEAFF
cdr3_nt: TGTGCCAGCAGCTTAGGCGGCGTGGCCGGTTGGGCTGAAGCTTTCTTT
v_call: TRBV7-2
j_call: TRBJ1-1
cdr3_length: 16
d_call: -
clone_size: many

cdr3_aa: CASSQPVGLAGNTGELFF
cdr3_nt: TGTGCCAGCAGCCAACCCGTCGGACTAGCGGGAAACACCGGGGAGCTGTTTTTT
v_call: TRBV4-2
j_call: TRBJ2-2
cdr3_length: 18
d_call: TRBD2
clone_size: -

cdr3_aa: CASRRDRANQPQHF
cdr3_nt: TGTGCCAGCAGAAGGGACAGGGCTAATCAGCCCCAGCATTTT
v_call: TRBV12-3/TRBV12-4
j_call: TRBJ1-5
cdr3_length: 14
d_call: TRBD1
clone_size: -

cdr3_aa: CASHSGASGNTIYF
cdr3_nt: TGTGCCAGCCATTCAGGGGCCTCTGGAAACACCATATATTTT
v_call: TRBV18
j_call: TRBJ1-3
cdr3_length: 14
d_call: -
clone_size: many

cdr3_aa: CASSFLTSGRSGEQYF
cdr3_nt: TGTGCCAGCAGCTTCTTGACTAGCGGGAGGTCGGGCGAGCAGTACTTC
v_call: TRBV7-2
j_call: TRBJ2-7
cdr3_length: 16
d_call: TRBD2
clone_size: -

cdr3_aa: CASRPGTANNSPLHF
cdr3_nt: TGTGCCAGCAGGCCCGGGACAGCAAATAATTCACCCCTCCACTTT
v_call: TRBV6-1
j_call: TRBJ1-6
cdr3_length: 15
d_call: TRBD1
clone_size: few

cdr3_aa: CAAGGGSQALHF
cdr3_nt: TGTGCCGCTGGGGGGGGCTCTCAGGCCCTCCACTTT
v_call: TRBV28
j_call: TRBJ1-6
cdr3_length: 12
d_call: -
clone_size: many

cdr3_aa: CASSLVSGIQETQYF
cdr3_nt: TGTGCCAGCAGCTTAGTTAGCGGGATTCAGGAGACCCAGTACTTC
v_call: TRBV7-6
j_call: TRBJ2-5
cdr3_length: 15
d_call: TRBD2
clone_size: -

cdr3_aa: CASSVEAAGARGYTF
cdr3_nt: TGTGCCAGCAGCGTAGAAGCTGCGGGGGCGCGTGGCTACACCTTC
v_call: TRBV9
j_call: TRBJ1-2
cdr3_length: 15
d_call: -
clone_size: many

cdr3_aa: CATSDPCGGYTF
cdr3_nt: TGTGCCACCAGTGACCCCTGCGGGGGCTACACCTTC
v_call: TRBV24-1
j_call: TRBJ1-2
cdr3_length: 12
d_call: -
clone_size: few

cdr3_aa: CASSPDRIGGYTF
cdr3_nt: TGTGCCAGCAGCCCGGACAGGATTGGAGGCTACACCTTC
v_call: TRBV28
j_call: TRBJ1-2
cdr3_length: 13
d_call: TRBD1
clone_size: -

cdr3_aa: CASSISGTYNEQFF
cdr3_nt: TGTGCCAGCAGTATTAGCGGGACCTACAATGAGCAGTTCTTC
v_call: TRBV27
j_call: TRBJ2-1
cdr3_length: 14
d_call: TRBD2
clone_size: many

cdr3_aa: CASRIDKNYGYTF
cdr3_nt: TGTGCCAGTAGGATCGACAAGAACTATGGCTACACCTTC
v_call: TRBV19
j_call: TRBJ1-2
cdr3_length: 13
d_call: -
clone_size: -

cdr3_aa: CASTGPGETQYF
cdr3_nt: TGTGCCAGCACGGGGCCGGGAGAGACCCAGTACTTC
v_call: TRBV2
j_call: TRBJ2-5
cdr3_length: 12
d_call: -
clone_size: few

cdr3_aa: CSVLAPLAGEQYF
cdr3_nt: TGCAGCGTCCTAGCTCCACTAGCGGGCGAGCAGTACTTC
v_call: TRBV29-1
j_call: TRBJ2-7
cdr3_length: 13
d_call: TRBD2
clone_size: many